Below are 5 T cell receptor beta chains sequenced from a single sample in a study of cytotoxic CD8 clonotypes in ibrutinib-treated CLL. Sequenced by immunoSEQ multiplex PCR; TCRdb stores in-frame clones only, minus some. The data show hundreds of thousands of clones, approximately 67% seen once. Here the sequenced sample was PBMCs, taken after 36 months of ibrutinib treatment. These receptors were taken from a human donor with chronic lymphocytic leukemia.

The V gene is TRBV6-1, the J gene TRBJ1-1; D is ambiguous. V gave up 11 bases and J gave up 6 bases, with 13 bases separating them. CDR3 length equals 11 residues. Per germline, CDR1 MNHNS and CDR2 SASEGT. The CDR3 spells CAGSRASEAFF. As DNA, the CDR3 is TGTGCCGGATCTAGGGCATCTGAAGCTTTCTTT.

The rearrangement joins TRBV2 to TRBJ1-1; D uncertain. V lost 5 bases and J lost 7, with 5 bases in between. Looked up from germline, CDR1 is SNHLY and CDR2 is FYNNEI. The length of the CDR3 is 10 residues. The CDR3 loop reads CASSWDEAFF. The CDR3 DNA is TGTGCCAGCAGTTGGGATGAAGCTTTCTTT.

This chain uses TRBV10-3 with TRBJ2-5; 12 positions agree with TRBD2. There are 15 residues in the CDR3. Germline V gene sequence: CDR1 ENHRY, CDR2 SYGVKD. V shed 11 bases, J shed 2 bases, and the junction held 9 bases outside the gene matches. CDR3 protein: CAVGSSGGAQETQYF. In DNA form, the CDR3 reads TGTGCCGTAGGGTCTAGCGGGGGGGCTCAAGAGACCCAGTACTTC.

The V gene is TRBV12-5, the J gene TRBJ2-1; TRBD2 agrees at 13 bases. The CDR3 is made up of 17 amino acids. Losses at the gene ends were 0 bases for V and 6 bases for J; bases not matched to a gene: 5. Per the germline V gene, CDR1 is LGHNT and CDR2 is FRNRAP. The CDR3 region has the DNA TGTGCTAGTGGTTTGGTCTCGGGACTAGCGGGATCCAATGAGCAGTTCTTC. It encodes CASGLVSGLAGSNEQFF.

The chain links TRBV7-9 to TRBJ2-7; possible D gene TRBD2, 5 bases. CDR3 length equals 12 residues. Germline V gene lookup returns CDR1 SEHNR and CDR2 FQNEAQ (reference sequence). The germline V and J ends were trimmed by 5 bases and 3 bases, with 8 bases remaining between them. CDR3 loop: CASSPGGYEQYF. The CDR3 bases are TGTGCCAGCAGCCCTGGAGGCTACGAGCAGTACTTC.